Reported below is one T cell receptor (beta chain). The length of the CDR3 is 13 residues. Germline V CDR1 and CDR2: SEHNR, FQNEAQ (reference sequence). The data derive from a study of monozygotic twins with inflammatory bowel disease. Reanalyzing the 5' RACE reads, TCRdb keeps one entry per CDR3 protein, without DNA. This listing includes around 450,000 distinct CDR3 sequences. The rearrangement uses TRBV7-9 and TRBJ2-7; with no DNA, the TCRdb D assignment of TRBD1 cannot be verified. The sequenced sample consisted of blood. This sequence originates from a human donor with ulcerative colitis or Crohn's disease, or a healthy co-twin of an affected twin (not recorded which). CDR3 residues: CASSGRDEYEQYF.